A single sample gave rise to the 17 T cell receptor beta chains below, sequenced in a study of CD8 T cells in ankylosing spondylitis (TCRdb year 2017). Broad study findings and their caveats: A TCR beta motif made up of several highly homologous amino acid variants appeared to be characteristic of blood from ankylosing spondylitis patients.

These receptors' antigens are unknown. The library was obtained by 5' RACE. Sequenced on an Illumina HiSeq 2500. Using fastp at Q25 and MiXCR, TCRdb reprocessed the public reads and kept productive beta chains. For every CDR3 protein sequence, its rows merge into one entry that carries the most common genes and DNA. The table for this sample lists a few hundred thousand distinct CDR3 sequences; approximately 20% of them were counted only once. The top ten hold 15% to 20% of the sample. What was sequenced was blood, either unsorted or a sorted T cell fraction (not recorded which). All receptors derive from a male donor with ankylosing spondylitis.

This clonotype turned up a few times. The chain has TRBV2 and TRBJ2-5, with 11 bases fitting TRBD1. CDR3 length equals 13 residues. Germline CDR1 and CDR2: SNHLY and FYNNEI. With 5 bases clipped from V and 6 bases from J, the junction kept 2 bases outside the gene matches. The CDR3 loop is CASSRTGGQTQYF. The CDR3 region has the DNA TGTGCCAGCAGTAGGACAGGGGGCCAGACCCAGTACTTC.

J is TRBJ2-2 and V is TRBV4-1; D is ambiguous. This CDR3 comprises 16 residues. Germline V gene data show CDR1 as MGHRA and CDR2 as YSYEKL. Trimming removed 0 bases from V and 7 bases from J, with 15 bases in between. The CDR3 spells CASSQESPMAGGELFF. The DNA for the CDR3 is TGCGCCAGCAGCCAAGAGTCCCCTATGGCCGGCGGGGAGCTGTTTTTT.

The V gene is TRBV7-3, the J gene TRBJ2-1, with 9 bases fitting TRBD2. The CDR3 spans 17 residues. Per the germline V gene, CDR1 is SGHTA and CDR2 is FQGTGA. With 5 bases clipped from V and 2 bases from J, the junction kept 10 bases outside the gene matches. The CDR3 sequence is CASSPRTSAITYNEQFF. As DNA, the CDR3 is TGTGCCAGCAGCCCCCGGACTAGCGCCATTACCTACAATGAGCAGTTCTTC.

The chain uses TRBV6-1 and TRBJ2-1; 10 nucleotides line up with TRBD1. This CDR3 contains 15 residues. CDR1 MNHNS and CDR2 SASEGT come from the germline V gene. V was clipped by 6 bases and J by 9 bases; unmatched bases: 11. The CDR3 sequence: CASSRQGASSIEQFF. CDR3 sequence (DNA): TGTGCCAGCAGCCGACAGGGGGCGAGCAGCATTGAGCAGTTCTTC.

This clonotype has only a few counts. The chain has TRBV7-9 and TRBJ2-1; the D is unclear. The germline gives CDR1 SEHNR, CDR2 FQNEAQ (reference sequence). This CDR3 comprises 17 residues. Trimming left V 5 bases short and J 4 bases short, with 21 bases between. For the CDR3, the DNA is TGTGCCAGCAGCCCACCCCCGAGGCTTTTAAGGTACAATGAGCAGTTCTTC. Amino acid sequence: CASSPPPRLLRYNEQFF. Drawing the rest from reference TRBV7-9 and TRBJ2-1, the complete variable domain is DTGVSQNPRHKITKRGQNVTFRCDPISEHNRLYWYRQTLGQGPEFLTYFQNEAQLEKSRLLSDRFSAERPKGSFSTLEIQRTEQGDSAMYLCASSPPPRLLRYNEQFFGPGTRLTVL.

V and J are TRBV2 and TRBJ1-5; D remains unclear. This CDR3 has 15 amino acids. Trimming took 4 bases from V and 1 from J, leaving 11 bases between them. Germline loops: CDR1 SNHLY, CDR2 FYNNEI. CDR3 region: CASSGPDQSNQPQHF. CDR3 bases: TGTGCCAGCAGTGGTCCCGATCAGAGCAATCAGCCCCAGCATTTT.

The rearrangement joins TRBV12-3 or TRBV12-4 to TRBJ2-5; possibly TRBD1 or TRBD2 for D (5 bases each). The CDR3 has 15 residues. The ends were cut back, 6 bases at V and 4 bases at J, with 18 bases in the middle. CDR3 sequence reads: CASSLGASRRETQYF. The CDR3 DNA is TGTGCCAGCAGCCTCGGGGCTTCTAGGCGAGAGACCCAGTACTTC.

This clonotype was counted only a few times. The CDR3 protein is CSARYLTSGSYEQYF. The CDR3 bases are TGCAGTGCTAGATACCTGACTAGCGGGAGTTACGAGCAGTACTTC. This chain uses TRBV20-1 with TRBJ2-7; 12 nucleotides line up with TRBD2. The CDR3 loop spans 15 amino acids. V shed 2 bases and J 4 bases; nucleotides not matched to a gene: 6. Germline lookup yields CDR1 DFQATT and CDR2 SNEGSKA (reference sequence).

This clonotype was counted only a few times. The genes are TRBV6-2 or TRBV6-3 and TRBJ2-1; the D is unclear. The CDR3 loop spans 13 amino acids. V dropped 8 bases and J dropped 0 bases, with 8 bases sitting between them. Looked up from germline, CDR1 is MNHEY and CDR2 is SVGEGT. The CDR3 is CASAESSYNEQFF. The CDR3 coding sequence is TGTGCCAGCGCCGAGAGCTCCTACAATGAGCAGTTCTTC.

There are a few counts of this clonotype. V usage is TRBV9 and J usage is TRBJ2-1; tentatively, D is TRBD2 (6 bases). The CDR3 sequence is 15 residues long. Germline CDR1 and CDR2: SGDLS and YYNGEE. Trimming removed 1 base from V and 3 bases from J, with 11 bases in between. Here the CDR3 reads CASSVSEGRYNEQFF. For the CDR3, the DNA is TGTGCCAGCAGCGTATCGGAGGGCCGCTACAATGAGCAGTTCTTC. The full variable domain, completed using reference TRBV9 and TRBJ2-1, is DSGVTQTPKHLITATGQRVTLRCSPRSGDLSVYWYQQSLDQGLQFLIQYYNGEERAKGNILERFSAQQFPDLHSELNLSSLELGDSALYFCASSVSEGRYNEQFFGPGTRLTVL.

This clonotype was detected a few times. V and J are TRBV29-1 and TRBJ2-5; TRBD2 aligns across 7 bases. Germline V gene data show CDR1 as SQVTM and CDR2 as ANQGSEA. The CDR3 length is 14 residues. J lost 7 bases, V lost 4 bases, and 12 bases had no gene match. The CDR3 coding sequence is TGCAGCGTTGGGGTTGGAGGGGAGGGTGGGACCCAGTACTTC. It specifies CSVGVGGEGGTQYF.

The V and J genes are TRBV6-2 or TRBV6-3 and TRBJ2-1; 7 nucleotides match TRBD2. J was trimmed by 0 bases and V by 7 bases; bases with no gene match: 6. This CDR3 region has 15 residues. Germline CDR1 and CDR2: MNHEY and SVGEGT. The CDR3 reads CASTTSASSYNEQFF. The DNA for the CDR3 is TGTGCCAGCACCACTAGCGCCAGCTCCTACAATGAGCAGTTCTTC.

The rearrangement joins TRBV12-5 to TRBJ2-1, with 10 positions matching TRBD2. The CDR3 covers 18 residues. The V gene's germline CDR1 is LGHNT and CDR2 FRNRAP. V was pared by 5 bases and J by 12 bases, with 22 bases of the junction left unmatched. CDR3 in amino acids: CASGLATSGTSATAGQFF. CDR3 DNA: TGTGCTAGTGGTCTAGCAACGTCCGGGACTAGCGCTACTGCCGGGCAGTTCTTC.

The J gene is TRBJ2-5, the V gene TRBV28; D ambiguous. CDR3 size: 12 residues. V lost 6 bases and J lost 4, with 9 bases in between. Looked up from germline, CDR1 is MDHEN and CDR2 is SYDVKM. The CDR3 DNA is TGTGCCAGCAGCCCAGCCCCAGAGACCCAGTACTTC. It codes for CASSPAPETQYF.

The chain joins TRBV30 to TRBJ1-1, with no clear D. The CDR3 is 12 residues long. Trimming removed 3 bases at V and 1 base at J, with 6 bases between. In germline, CDR1 is GTSNPN, CDR2 SVGIG (reference sequence). The CDR3, as DNA: TGTGCCTGGAGACAGTCGAACACTGAAGCTTTCTTT. Protein sequence: CAWRQSNTEAFF.

The genes are TRBV11-2 and TRBJ2-1; the match to TRBD2 covers 11 bases. V trimming: 2 bases; J trimming: 7 bases; junction bases outside the gene matches: 4. CDR1 is SGHAT and CDR2 is FQNNGV in the germline V gene. The CDR3 contains 15 residues. CDR3 region: CASSLLAGGFNEQFF. CDR3 bases: TGTGCCAGCAGCTTACTAGCGGGAGGTTTTAATGAGCAGTTCTTC.

The chain links TRBV10-3 to TRBJ2-7, with TRBD2 matching 10 bases. Germline V gene lookup returns CDR1 ENHRY and CDR2 SYGVKD. V shed 7 bases and J 0 bases; nucleotides not matched to a gene: 12. CDR3 size: 17 residues. The CDR3 protein is CAIKRTSGGGGSYEQYF. The CDR3, as DNA: TGTGCCATCAAGAGGACTAGCGGAGGGGGAGGCTCCTACGAGCAGTACTTC.